Listed below are T cell receptor beta chains from one sample, sequenced in a study of cytomegalovirus exposure and HLA in healthy donors. Repertoires were generated with immunoSEQ multiplex PCR, while TCRdb's copy carries only in-frame clones and drops some. In the table there are about 100,000 clones, 65% to 85% of which are singletons. The sample consisted of PBMCs. These receptors all stem from a woman aged 55-70 years in good health and CMV-seropositive. Both conserved end residues are part of each CDR3. Each record gives: D gene, V gene, J gene, clone size, CDR3 protein, CDR3 DNA. D genes are given only for firm matches. Rows may omit the clone size; those that give it use once, few, many or a size class.

.	TRBV5-6	TRBJ1-1	few	CASSSPMRENTEAFF	TGTGCCAGCAGCTCCCCCATGCGGGAGAACACTGAAGCTTTCTTT
.	TRBV29-1	TRBJ1-2	.	CSVEDLGVNYGYTF	TGCAGCGTTGAAGATCTAGGGGTTAACTATGGCTACACCTTC
.	TRBV25-1	TRBJ1-5	.	CASEFHQPQHF	TGTGCCAGCGAGTTTCATCAGCCCCAGCATTTT
.	TRBV13	TRBJ1-1	.	CASSLVRQWVLEAFF	TGTGCCAGCAGCTTAGTCCGACAGTGGGTCCTTGAAGCTTTCTTT
.	TRBV7-9	TRBJ1-1	.	CASSMANLGRTEAFF	TGTGCCAGCAGTATGGCGAACCTAGGGAGGACTGAAGCTTTCTTT
TRBD1	TRBV2	TRBJ1-5	.	CASSDGTARQPQHF	TGTGCCAGCAGTGACGGGACAGCCCGGCAGCCCCAGCATTTT
.	TRBV7-6	TRBJ1-4	once	CASSLGGGRDEKLFF	TGTGCCAGCAGCTTAGGGGGGGGACGGGATGAAAAACTGTTTTTT
.	TRBV6-5	TRBJ2-2	once	CASSYSNSVSGELFF	TGTGCCAGCAGTTACTCGAATTCAGTCTCCGGGGAGCTGTTTTTT
TRBD1	TRBV16	TRBJ1-1	few	CASSHGQGVNTEAFF	TGTGCCAGCAGCCACGGACAGGGGGTTAACACTGAAGCTTTCTTT
.	TRBV29-1	TRBJ2-2	.	CSAGEGRHGGELFF	TGCAGCGCTGGCGAGGGTAGACATGGAGGGGAGCTGTTTTTT
.	TRBV5-1	TRBJ1-5	once	CASSLGGPPGGQPQHF	TGCGCCAGCAGCTTGGGGGGGCCCCCTGGGGGTCAGCCCCAGCATTTT
.	TRBV28	TRBJ2-6	.	CASSLAGSTHGANVLTF	TGTGCCAGCAGTTTAGCCGGGAGCACTCATGGGGCCAACGTCCTGACTTTC
.	TRBV6-5	TRBJ1-2	.	CASKLAGSGGYTF	TGTGCCAGCAAACTGGCGGGGTCGGGTGGCTACACCTTC
TRBD1	TRBV20-1	TRBJ2-1	few	CSAWDRVQFF	TGCAGTGCTTGGGACAGGGTGCAGTTCTTC
TRBD1	TRBV7-9	TRBJ2-7	few	CASSSGQGLWIYEQYF	TGTGCCAGCAGTTCGGGACAGGGCCTCTGGATTTACGAGCAGTACTTC
TRBD1	TRBV19	TRBJ1-3	.	CASSSPRDRGRNTIYF	TGTGCCAGTAGTTCCCCCCGGGACAGGGGAAGAAACACCATATATTTT
.	TRBV9	TRBJ1-4	.	CASSFGGITNEKLFF	TGTGCCAGCAGCTTTGGGGGGATCACTAATGAAAAACTGTTTTTT
.	TRBV5-4	TRBJ1-2	few	CASSPESRVSDGYTF	TGTGCCAGCAGCCCCGAGTCCAGGGTGAGTGATGGCTACACCTTC
TRBD2	TRBV28	TRBJ2-1	.	CASSSTGTSGRAGVGEQFF	TGTGCCAGCAGTTCAACCGGGACTAGCGGGAGGGCCGGGGTCGGTGAGCAGTTCTTC
TRBD1	TRBV6-1	TRBJ1-2	.	CASSARDRNGYTF	TGTGCCAGCAGTGCTCGGGACAGAAATGGCTACACCTTC
TRBD2	TRBV30	TRBJ2-7	.	CAWSVGGGPHEQYF	TGTGCCTGGAGTGTTGGCGGGGGACCGCACGAGCAGTACTTC
.	TRBV11-3	TRBJ2-7	.	CASSLDGKAVQYF	TGTGCCAGCAGCTTAGATGGAAAGGCGGTGCAGTACTTC
TRBD1	TRBV30	TRBJ1-4	.	CAWAGGVTEKLFF	TGTGCCTGGGCAGGGGGCGTAACTGAAAAACTGTTTTTT
.	TRBV28	TRBJ1-5	.	CASTSDIQPQHF	TGTGCCAGCACCTCGGACATACAGCCCCAGCATTTT
.	TRBV30	TRBJ1-4	few	CAWRARRRDEKLFF	TGTGCCTGGAGGGCACGGCGGCGGGATGAAAAACTGTTTTTT
.	TRBV11-2	TRBJ2-3	.	CASSSGTGRSTDTQYF	TGTGCCAGCAGCTCCGGTACGGGAAGGAGCACAGATACGCAGTATTTT
.	TRBV7-2	TRBJ2-1	.	CASSLVGGTYNEQFF	TGTGCCAGCAGCTTAGTCGGGGGTACCTACAATGAGCAGTTCTTC
TRBD2	TRBV11-3	TRBJ2-3	.	CASSTGTSGSTDTQYF	TGTGCCAGCAGCACCGGGACTAGCGGGAGCACAGATACGCAGTATTTT
.	TRBV5-1	TRBJ2-1	.	CASSTGRDEQFF	TGCGCCAGCAGCACCGGTAGAGATGAGCAGTTCTTC
TRBD2	TRBV5-4	TRBJ2-5	.	CASKWEGIQETQYF	TGTGCCAGCAAGTGGGAGGGTATTCAAGAGACCCAGTACTTC
.	TRBV6-5	TRBJ1-3	few	CASRAAGGNTIYF	TGTGCCAGCAGGGCTGCGGGGGGAAACACCATATATTTT
.	TRBV27	TRBJ1-4	.	CASSLRQANEKLFF	TGTGCCAGCAGTTTACGACAGGCTAATGAAAAACTGTTTTTT
TRBD1	TRBV4-2	TRBJ1-1	.	CASQSLGGLMNTEAFF	TGTGCCAGTCAATCTCTAGGGGGCCTGATGAACACTGAAGCTTTCTTT
TRBD1	TRBV6-6	TRBJ2-7	few	CASSYVQGAFYEQYF	TGTGCCAGCAGTTACGTCCAGGGGGCGTTCTACGAGCAGTACTTC
TRBD2	TRBV19	TRBJ2-2	.	CASSNRASGSGELFF	TGTGCCAGTAGTAATAGGGCTAGCGGGAGCGGGGAGCTGTTTTTT
TRBD2	TRBV11-3	TRBJ2-3	.	CASSLSAGESDTQYF	TGTGCCAGCAGCTTGTCGGCGGGAGAATCAGATACGCAGTATTTT
.	TRBV10-1	TRBJ2-7	few	CASSDGTSDEQYF	TGCGCCAGCAGTGACGGTACCTCTGACGAGCAGTACTTC
.	TRBV30	TRBJ2-5	.	CAWSGRETQYF	TGTGCCTGGAGTGGGAGGGAGACCCAGTACTTC
TRBD1	TRBV30	TRBJ1-5	.	CAWSADRGDQPQHF	TGTGCCTGGAGTGCCGACAGGGGAGATCAGCCCCAGCATTTT
TRBD1	TRBV5-4	TRBJ1-1	.	CASSEGQVSGPEAFF	TGTGCCAGCAGCGAAGGACAGGTTTCTGGACCTGAAGCTTTCTTT
TRBD1	TRBV29-1	TRBJ1-2	.	CSVNGQGKSYTF	TGCAGCGTCAACGGACAGGGAAAGAGCTACACCTTC
TRBD2	TRBV5-4	TRBJ2-5	.	CASSLDLGREYF	TGTGCCAGCAGCTTGGATCTGGGGAGGGAGTACTTC
.	TRBV6-5	TRBJ2-3	.	CASRPWQGGTDTQYF	TGTGCCAGCAGACCCTGGCAGGGCGGCACAGATACGCAGTATTTT
TRBD1	TRBV5-6	TRBJ1-6	.	CASSLDRGRGNSPLHF	TGTGCCAGCAGCTTGGACAGGGGCAGGGGGAATTCACCCCTCCACTTT
.	TRBV27	TRBJ1-4	few	CASSFGLPNEKLFF	TGTGCCAGCAGTTTCGGGTTGCCTAATGAAAAACTGTTTTTT
.	TRBV19	TRBJ1-5	few	CASSNPRRGSRLGNQPQHF	TGTGCCAGTAGTAACCCCAGAAGGGGGTCCCGGCTTGGCAATCAGCCCCAGCATTTT
TRBD2	TRBV30	TRBJ2-2	.	CAWIPGLVPGELFF	TGTGCCTGGATTCCGGGACTAGTCCCCGGGGAGCTGTTTTTT
TRBD1	TRBV18	TRBJ1-1	few	CASSDRTLTEAFF	TGTGCCAGCTCGGACAGGACTCTTACTGAAGCTTTCTTT
TRBD2	TRBV30	TRBJ2-7	.	CAWSPKRERYEQYF	TGTGCCTGGAGTCCTAAGCGGGAGAGGTACGAGCAGTACTTC
TRBD1	TRBV5-4	TRBJ2-7	.	CASSLMTGKNEQYF	TGTGCCAGCAGCCTCATGACAGGGAAGAACGAGCAGTACTTC
.	TRBV10-3	TRBJ1-4	.	CAISLTGFNEKLFF	TGTGCCATCAGTCTGACAGGTTTCAATGAAAAACTGTTTTTT
.	TRBV28	TRBJ2-5	few	CASSPQGLTQYF	TGTGCCAGCAGTCCGCAGGGGCTCACCCAGTACTTC
.	TRBV4-2	TRBJ2-1	few	CASSLSGTYEQFF	TGTGCCAGCAGCCTATCCGGGACTTATGAGCAGTTCTTC
TRBD1	TRBV2	TRBJ1-4	few	CASRWTGGVLNEKLFF	TGTGCCAGCAGATGGACAGGTGGAGTCCTGAATGAAAAACTGTTTTTT
.	TRBV9	TRBJ1-2	.	CASSSPSRELYGYTF	TGTGCCAGCAGCTCTCCCTCCAGGGAATTATATGGCTACACCTTC
.	TRBV7-9	TRBJ1-2	.	CASSLLESSNYGYTF	TGTGCCAGCAGCTTACTCGAGTCATCAAACTATGGCTACACCTTC
.	TRBV10-1	TRBJ2-7	.	CASSYTATTEQYF	TGCGCCAGCAGTTACACAGCCACAACCGAGCAGTACTTC
TRBD1	TRBV6-5	TRBJ1-2	few	CATGQGNDYGYTF	TGTGCCACGGGACAGGGCAACGACTATGGCTACACCTTC
.	TRBV6-1	TRBJ1-2	.	CASRINTPPNYGYTF	TGTGCCAGCAGAATAAACACCCCCCCTAACTATGGCTACACCTTC
TRBD2	TRBV30	TRBJ2-3	.	CAWSPLASGDTQYF	TGTGCCTGGAGTCCCCTCGCTAGCGGGGATACGCAGTATTTT